The sequence of this T cell receptor (beta chain) was determined in a study of T cell responses to AZD1222 COVID-19 vaccine (dated by TCRdb to the early 2020s). With regard to the full study: AZD1222 recipients given second doses at about 4 weeks or at about 12 weeks were pooled, since spike-specific TCR depth and breadth were not found to differ between the two schedules. TCR sequencing was performed for roughly 250 trial participants, of whom roughly 200 were given two doses of AZD1222 and approximately 26 were given two doses of MenACWY control vaccine. Trial participants were enrolled by age into subgroups of 18-55, 56-69 and 70-plus years, and around 150, 28 and 57 TCR-sequenced participants, respectively, were included in these subgroups. General study outcomes and caveats: Conclusions about previously exposed vaccinees are limited because only a handful of AZD1222 recipients were SARS-CoV-2 seropositive at baseline. Because no day 14 peak-response samples were available, the repertoires could be characterized only after the peak T cell response. Participants were mostly white British and included more females than males, and it was suggested by the authors that clonal diversity may have been underestimated. After two AZD1222 doses, both the breadth and the depth of spike-specific TCRs were significantly higher than at day 0 and than in MenACWY recipients. The 56-69-year group was small, and its depth increase did not reach significance, likely because of low power. The whole spike protein was spanned by vaccine-associated CD4 TCRs, and dominant responses were seen in regions 160-218 and 743-854. Epitopes outside the regions mutated in the B.1.351 and B.1.1.7 variants were reportedly recognized by nearly half of the unique spike-specific TCRs.

The sample's time point label, decoded: baseline before first vaccination. Samples from vaccinated people were obtained from the UK trials COV001 and COV002, which included a single-blind randomized controlled phase 2/3 trial of AZD1222 (ChAdOx1 nCoV-19) in healthy adults. For TCRbeta chain sequencing, PBMC samples from trial participants were taken at day 0 and at day 28 after the second dose. The CDR3 regions of human TCRbeta chains were analyzed by immunosequencing. The original methods were these. TCRs in the repertoires were compared against a reference library of SARS-CoV-2-specific TCRs that had been generated with the MIRA antigen-specificity platform. Breadth was defined as the fraction of unique TCRs that were SARS-CoV-2-associated, and depth was defined as the fraction of total T cells that were SARS-CoV-2-associated. Using the MIRA data, each spike-specific TCR was mapped to the spike region that the TCR reacts to and placed in a CD4 or CD8 class. Log10-transformed breadth and depth values were compared by one-way ANOVA with Sidak's multiple comparisons tests. TCRdb carries this immuneACCESS record with in-frame sequences only. Its versions omit some clonotypes, under half of them owing to an unresolved V gene in the studies checked, with the rest unexplained. V and J calls and clone size follow that table, whereas D and trimming were derived from the DNA. The sample includes 100,000 or so clones, with 70% to 90% observed a single time. The ten largest clones add up to approximately 1.3% of the sample.

A remark on this clone: This receptor's antigen is unknown. Base qualities were left out, and no much larger clone turns up one base away.

The germline V gene gives CDR1 as MGHRA and CDR2 as YSYEKL. The CDR3 contains 14 residues, cysteine and phenylalanine counted. Only the CDR3 region is kept as DNA, spanning 42 bases read in frame from base 1. V is cut by 3 bases and J by 0 bases, and the space between the germline ends is 6 bases. The sequencing here drew on peripheral blood, taken on day 0 of AZD1222 vaccination. This sequence originates from an adult in good health. The chain is made from TRBV4-1 and TRBJ2-4; a confident D gene designation cannot be given. The DNA sequence is given as TGCGCCAGCAGCCAGGGTTTAGCCAAAAACATTCAGTACTTC. Protein translation: CASSQGLAKNIQYF.